This T cell receptor (beta chain) came from a study of cytomegalovirus exposure and HLA in healthy donors. About the study: Ancestry clustering placed 81% of approximately 370 genotyped donors in the Caucasian-associated cluster. Study conclusions and caveats: Excluded: some indistinguishable V segments such as TRBV6-2 and TRBV6-3. Many donors carried some public TCRs, although rarity characterized most TCR sequences.

This CDR3 spans 14 amino acids. Trimming removed 6 bases from V and 0 bases from J, with 9 bases in between. Germline V lookup: CDR1 MNHNS, CDR2 SASEGT. PCR amplification relied on 60 Vbeta primers (plus 13 Jbeta primers). The authors' processing: Per a later analysis, the number of unique TCR beta chains was 75 million to 90 million, of which about 10 million were shared. Method: immunoSEQ multiplex PCR; TCRdb's copy keeps in-frame clones and lacks some. V, J and clone size were drawn from that table, and D and trimming were deduced from the DNA. The sample gives 150,000 to 200,000 clones, under 90% of which show up once; approximately 1.6% is in the top ten. In regard to this clone: Its antigen is still unknown.

The clonotype was recovered from a male donor in good health and CMV-seronegative. V is TRBV6-1 and J is TRBJ1-3; weak D call: TRBD1 (5 bases). Sample: PBMCs. In nucleotides, the CDR3 is TGTGCCAGCAGCCCCACAGGCTCTGGAAACACCATATATTTT. This codes for CASSPTGSGNTIYF.